The sample holds many counts of the clone carrying this T cell receptor beta chain. Its antigen remains unknown. Samples came from axillary lymph nodes draining the breast cancer. TCRdb reprocessed the multiplex PCR reads with MiXCR, giving one entry per CDR3 protein. The sample gives nearly 200,000 distinct CDR3 sequences, approximately 33% of which show up once; about 4.3% is in the top ten. The data derive from a study of breast tumors, draining lymph nodes, adjacent tissues. Findings and caveats of the study: Luminal-like breast cancer showed significantly higher tumor–nontumor repertoire similarity than basal-like.

This CDR3 spans 10 amino acids. Between the trimmed V and J ends, which lost 5 bases and 4 bases, there was a span of 1 base. Germline CDR1 reads KGHSH; CDR2 reads LQKENI. Input material: axillary lymph node tissue. The genes are TRBV18 and TRBJ2-3; D remains unclear. The origin of this receptor is a female donor with breast cancer. Some clones in this sample may be carry-over from other donors' samples. The CDR3 region is CASSADTQYF. The DNA of the CDR3 is TGTGCCAGCTCAGCAGATACGCAGTATTTT.